The present T cell receptor (beta chain) was sequenced within a study of T cells expressing NK-cell markers. Germline lookup yields CDR1 LGHDT and CDR2 YNNKEL (reference sequence). This CDR3 has 12 residues. Reanalyzing the 5' RACE reads, TCRdb keeps one entry per CDR3 protein, without DNA. Its listing shows roughly 450,000 distinct CDR3 sequences. The TCR sequence derives from a woman aged 45-65 years in good health. Sequencing was performed on blood T cells: a sorted CD56 or NKG2C T cell subset, CD4+ or CD8+ T cells, or bulk PBMC T cells (not recorded which). The chain has TRBV3-1 and TRBJ2-1; TCRdb's D call, TRBD1, is unchecked because there is no DNA. The CDR3 spells CASGEGAREQFF.